This entry describes one T cell receptor beta chain. These data originate in a study of blood T cell repertoires in COVID-19. Study in general: The United States, Italy and Spain supplied acute and convalescent COVID-19 samples.

Assay: immunoSEQ multiplex PCR; the TCRdb copy retains only in-frame clones and omits some. In the table there are around 100,000 clones, 87% of which are singletons. CDR3 length: 13 residues. Trimming cost V 2 bases and J 3 bases, with 5 bases left between them. The germline V gene has CDR1 SGHTA and CDR2 FQGNSA. Sequencing was done on a sample of peripheral blood. The chain combines TRBV7-2 with TRBJ1-5; D is unclear. This sequence was found in a man aged 50 or older in a cohort sampled during active COVID-19. CDR3 region: CASSLLDNQPQHF. The DNA of the CDR3 is TGTGCCAGCAGCTTACTAGACAATCAGCCCCAGCATTTT.